A selection of T cell receptor beta chains follows, all from one sample in a study of response to subunit inactivated influenza vaccine. MiXCR was run by TCRdb on the RT-PCR reads, yielding one entry per CDR3 protein. Altogether more than 500,000 distinct CDR3 sequences are present, around 10% being singletons, with the ten largest covering approximately 10%. The same sample was also studied in work on T cells expressing NK-cell markers.

The specimen comprised PBMCs from blood, sampled on the day of vaccination. The receptors were sampled from a man in his fifties who received an inactivated influenza vaccine. CDR3s include the opening cysteine and the closing phenylalanine or tryptophan. The D gene is left open where the match is weak. Only some rows state a clone size, as once, few, many or a class for expanded clones.

>TRBJ2-2|-|TRBV10-3|19|-
TGTGCCATCAGTGATTGGCAGGGTCGTCCCACCCTCGGCGCCGGGGAGCTGTTTTTT
CAISDWQGRPTLGAGELFF
>TRBJ2-5|-|TRBV20-1|16|-
TGCAGTGCTAGAGTGGCGGCTAGCAGACACCAAGAGACCCAGTACTTC
CSARVAASRHQETQYF
>TRBJ2-1|-|TRBV4-3|15|many
TGCGCCAGCAGCCAAGAAACTAGCTCCTACAATGAGCAGTTCTTC
CASSQETSSYNEQFF
>TRBJ2-1|TRBD2|TRBV28|16|-
TGTGCCAGCAGTTCTAGCCGGGAGGGGTCCTACAATGAGCAGTTCTTC
CASSSSREGSYNEQFF
>TRBJ2-2|-|TRBV10-2|18|-
TGCGCCAGCATTCGCCTAGGACAGTCCCCCGCGGAGACCGGGGAGCTGTTTTTT
CASIRLGQSPAETGELFF
>TRBJ2-7|TRBD1|TRBV28|14|-
TGTGCCAGCAGACCCGGGACAGGGGGCAGGGAGCAGTACTTC
CASRPGTGGREQYF
>TRBJ2-2|TRBD1|TRBV7-2|16|-
TGTGCCAGCACCCCGACAGGGGGCACGAACACCGGGGAGCTGTTTTTT
CASTPTGGTNTGELFF
>TRBJ1-1|-|TRBV15|12|few
TGTGCCACCAGGGCGACGAGGGCTGAAGCTTTCTTT
CATRATRAEAFF
>TRBJ2-7|-|TRBV10-3|15|-
TGTGCCATCAGTGAAGGGGTGGGGATTTCCTACGAGCAGTACTTC
CAISEGVGISYEQYF
>TRBJ2-3|TRBD1|TRBV7-2|12|few
TGTGCCAGCAGCCGGGACAGGGGGGGTCAGTATTTT
CASSRDRGGQYF
>TRBJ2-1|-|TRBV29-1|16|few
TGCAGCGTTGGGGGGGCGGAAAGGGGCTCCTACAATGAGCAGTTCTTC
CSVGGAERGSYNEQFF
>TRBJ2-7|-|TRBV20-1|14|few
TGCAGTGCTAGAGATTACGCTATCCACTACGAGCAGTACTTC
CSARDYAIHYEQYF
>TRBJ2-1|-|TRBV12-3/TRBV12-4|15|many
TGTGCCAGCAGCTCGCGGGGGCCCACCTACAATGAGCAGTTCTTC
CASSSRGPTYNEQFF
>TRBJ2-7|-|TRBV7-9|15|few
TGTGCCAGCAGCTTAGGCTATGGTGCGGTCTACGAGCAGTACTTC
CASSLGYGAVYEQYF
>TRBJ2-1|TRBD2|TRBV28|17|-
TGTGCCAGCAGTTTAGAGGCCGGGACTAGCGCGTACAATGAGCAGTTCTTC
CASSLEAGTSAYNEQFF
>TRBJ1-2|-|TRBV2|13|-
TGTGCCAGCAGTGTGGGTCCGGGCGCCGGCTACACCTTC
CASSVGPGAGYTF
>TRBJ1-5|-|TRBV5-5|15|-
TGTGCCAGCAGTTCAGGGACCTTCGGGGGTCAGCCCCAGCATTTT
CASSSGTFGGQPQHF
>TRBJ2-4|TRBD2|TRBV20-1|16|many
TGCAGTGCTACTCGCTACGGGACTAGCGTCAAAAACATTCAGTACTTC
CSATRYGTSVKNIQYF
>TRBJ2-3|TRBD1|TRBV20-1|15|-
TGCAGTGCTAGAGATCGACAGGGGGAAATGGATACGCAGTATTTT
CSARDRQGEMDTQYF
>TRBJ2-7|-|TRBV19|15|few
TGTGCCAGTAGTATAGGGGCGGGGAACTCCTACGAGCAGTACTTC
CASSIGAGNSYEQYF
>TRBJ2-3|-|TRBV4-3|12|-
TGCGCCAGCAGCCAAGAGGGAGATACGCAGTATTTT
CASSQEGDTQYF
>TRBJ1-5|TRBD1|TRBV6-1|17|-
TGTGCCAGCAGTGAAGACGAGACAGGGTTTTTAGTTCAGCCCCAGCATTTT
CASSEDETGFLVQPQHF
>TRBJ2-7|-|TRBV27|13|-
TGTGCCAGCAGTAGGGGTTATGATTACGAGCAGTACTTC
CASSRGYDYEQYF
>TRBJ2-5|TRBD1|TRBV24-1|13|many
TGTGCCACCGGAACAGGGGGCCAAGAGACCCAGTACTTC
CATGTGGQETQYF
>TRBJ2-5|-|TRBV12-3/TRBV12-4|13|many
TGTGCCAGCAGTTCCCAAACACCGGGGACCCAGTACTTC
CASSSQTPGTQYF
>TRBJ2-1|-|TRBV20-1|14|few
TGCAGTGCTAGGTACAGCTTTATGTCGGGGGAGCAGTTCTTC
CSARYSFMSGEQFF
>TRBJ2-1|-|TRBV2|13|-
TGTGCCAGCAGTATCTACTCCTACAATGAGCAGTTCTTC
CASSIYSYNEQFF
>TRBJ1-2|TRBD1|TRBV29-1|13|many
TGCAACGTTCGGGACAGGGATAACTATGGCTACACCTTC
CNVRDRDNYGYTF
>TRBJ2-1|-|TRBV29-1|13|-
TGCAGCGTTCTGCATCCAGGATGGAATGAGCAGTTCTTC
CSVLHPGWNEQFF
>TRBJ1-3|-|TRBV3-1|15|-
TGTGCCAGCAGCCCGCAGGGCCTCGCTGGAAACACCATATATTTT
CASSPQGLAGNTIYF
>TRBJ2-7|-|TRBV5-1|16|-
TGCGCCAGCAGCTTGGTCGGGGGCAGGGGGTCCTACGAGCAGTACTTC
CASSLVGGRGSYEQYF
>TRBJ2-7|TRBD1|TRBV5-1|16|many
TGCGCCAGCAGTATTCTGGGCGGGACAGGGAACGACGAGCAGTACTTC
CASSILGGTGNDEQYF
>TRBJ1-5|-|TRBV7-6|16|-
TGTGCCAGCAGCTCCTCTCTTCCGGGTAGCAATCAGCCCCAGCATTTT
CASSSSLPGSNQPQHF
>TRBJ2-3|-|TRBV7-2|14|-
TGTGCCAGCAGCGAGATATGGGGGCCAGGTACGCAGTATTTT
CASSEIWGPGTQYF
>TRBJ2-7|-|TRBV5-5|14|few
TGTGCCAGCAGCCCCACAGGGACCTACTACGAGCAGTACTTC
CASSPTGTYYEQYF
>TRBJ2-3|-|TRBV7-2|15|few
TGTGCCAGCAGCACTATTCCCGGGACCCGAGGAGAGCAGTATTTT
CASSTIPGTRGEQYF
>TRBJ2-1|TRBD2|TRBV5-1|13|once
TGCGCCAGCAGGACTAGCGGGAGCCCTGAGCAGTTCTTC
CASRTSGSPEQFF
>TRBJ1-6|-|TRBV7-8|14|-
TGTGCCAGCAGCTTACGGATGGGAAATTCACCCCTCCACTTT
CASSLRMGNSPLHF
>TRBJ2-3|-|TRBV11-2|13|few
TGTGCCTCTGGGTCAGTTTCAACAGATACGCAGTATTTT
CASGSVSTDTQYF
>TRBJ2-7|-|TRBV20-1|15|-
TGCAGTGCTAGTATGTACGGACGGGTATCCTACGAGCAGTACTTC
CSASMYGRVSYEQYF
>TRBJ2-4|-|TRBV7-7|13|-
TGTGCTAGCAGCCAAAGCCTGGGAAACATTCAGTACTTC
CASSQSLGNIQYF
>TRBJ1-3|-|TRBV29-1|12|-
TGCAGCGTTGAAATCTCTGGAAACACCATATATTTT
CSVEISGNTIYF
>TRBJ2-3|-|TRBV6-1|15|few
TGTGCCAGCAGCCTTTTCGGCGCCCTTGAGGATACGCAGTATTTT
CASSLFGALEDTQYF
>TRBJ2-5|-|TRBV4-3|14|-
TGCGCCAGCAGCCAAAATGGGGATCTGGGGACCCAGTACTTC
CASSQNGDLGTQYF